These T cell receptor beta chains were read from a single sample in a study of blood T cell repertoires in COVID-19. Sequencing used immunoSEQ multiplex PCR; TCRdb keeps in-frame clones, though not all of them. This sample carries 120,000 to 150,000 clones, 85% of them seen once, and the ten largest clones take about 3.1%. Sequenced input: peripheral blood. Receptor source: a woman between 35 and 50 years old with active or convalescent COVID-19. The CDR3 runs from the conserved cysteine through the conserved F or W. D genes are given only for firm matches. Size is omitted from some rows. Given values are once, few, many or a class for expanded clones.

J: TRBJ1-4
size: .
D: TRBD1
V: TRBV6-5
CDR3: CASSYGRGREKLFF
DNA: TGTGCCAGCAGTTACGGCAGGGGGCGTGAAAAACTGTTTTTT

J: TRBJ1-2
size: .
D: .
V: TRBV28
CDR3: CAGGSAANYGYTF
DNA: TGTGCCGGGGGGTCGGCGGCTAACTATGGCTACACCTTC

J: TRBJ1-2
size: .
D: TRBD1
V: TRBV28
CDR3: CASIEQGVSGYTF
DNA: TGTGCCAGCATCGAGCAGGGGGTGAGTGGCTACACCTTC

J: TRBJ1-4
size: .
D: TRBD1
V: TRBV4-2
CDR3: CASSTLTGGIGAGNEKLFF
DNA: TGTGCCAGCAGCACACTTACAGGGGGGATCGGGGCGGGTAATGAAAAACTGTTTTTT

J: TRBJ2-3
size: once
D: TRBD2
V: TRBV3-1/TRBV3-2
CDR3: CASSQRTSGRMGTDTQYF
DNA: TGTGCCAGCAGCCAACGGACTAGCGGGAGGATGGGGACAGATACGCAGTATTTT

J: TRBJ2-7
size: .
D: .
V: TRBV29-1
CDR3: CSVETSGYEQYF
DNA: TGCAGCGTTGAAACTTCGGGCTACGAGCAGTACTTC

J: TRBJ1-4
size: .
D: TRBD1
V: TRBV7-2
CDR3: CASSRDRGSEKLFF
DNA: TGTGCCAGCAGCAGAGACAGGGGAAGTGAAAAACTGTTTTTT

J: TRBJ2-3
size: .
D: .
V: TRBV5-4
CDR3: CASSLERRSKDTQYF
DNA: TGTGCCAGCAGCTTGGAGCGGCGGAGCAAAGATACGCAGTATTTT

J: TRBJ2-3
size: .
D: TRBD2
V: TRBV9
CDR3: CASSVDWASGSDTQYF
DNA: TGTGCCAGCAGCGTCGACTGGGCTAGCGGGAGTGATACGCAGTATTTT

J: TRBJ2-1
size: .
D: .
V: TRBV7-2
CDR3: CASSSSRQTYNEQFF
DNA: TGTGCCAGCAGCTCATCCCGGCAGACATACAATGAGCAGTTCTTC

J: TRBJ1-2
size: .
D: .
V: TRBV5-4
CDR3: CASSRARQVFYGYTF
DNA: TGTGCCAGCAGCCGCGCGAGACAGGTGTTCTATGGCTACACCTTC

J: TRBJ2-7
size: few
D: TRBD2
V: TRBV6-2/TRBV6-3
CDR3: CASSYGTGTSFYEQYF
DNA: TGTGCCAGCAGTTACGGTACCGGGACTAGCTTCTACGAGCAGTACTTC

J: TRBJ1-2
size: .
D: TRBD1
V: TRBV10-3
CDR3: CATWSVSMGGQGHYGYTF
DNA: TGTGCCACATGGTCTGTTTCCATGGGGGGACAGGGGCACTATGGCTACACCTTC

J: TRBJ1-2
size: .
D: TRBD1
V: TRBV14
CDR3: CASSQDEGAYYGYTF
DNA: TGTGCCAGCAGCCAAGATGAGGGGGCTTACTATGGCTACACCTTC

J: TRBJ1-3
size: .
D: TRBD1
V: TRBV6-1
CDR3: CASSEYPTWGRGRVYTIYF
DNA: TGTGCCAGCAGTGAATACCCTACGTGGGGCAGGGGGCGCGTATACACCATATATTTT

J: TRBJ2-4
size: few
D: .
V: TRBV10-1
CDR3: CASSESVSKNIQYF
DNA: TGCGCCAGCAGTGAGTCCGTCTCCAAAAACATTCAGTACTTC

J: TRBJ2-1
size: once
D: .
V: TRBV11-2
CDR3: CASSPRNERASHNEQFF
DNA: TGTGCCAGCAGCCCGCGGAACGAGAGGGCCTCCCACAATGAGCAGTTCTTC

J: TRBJ2-4
size: .
D: TRBD2
V: TRBV6-5
CDR3: CASRLRGGAKNIQYF
DNA: TGTGCCAGCAGGTTACGGGGGGGAGCCAAAAACATTCAGTACTTC

J: TRBJ2-5
size: few
D: TRBD1
V: TRBV3-1/TRBV3-2
CDR3: CASSHTRTGGMGTQYF
DNA: TGTGCCAGCAGCCATACTCGGACAGGGGGCATGGGGACCCAGTACTTC

J: TRBJ2-1
size: few
D: .
V: TRBV4-2
CDR3: CASSQERRLVGDEQFF
DNA: TGTGCCAGCAGCCAAGAAAGGAGACTAGTCGGCGATGAGCAGTTCTTC

J: TRBJ1-2
size: once
D: TRBD1
V: TRBV5-4
CDR3: CASRGQGPGYTF
DNA: TGTGCCAGCAGAGGACAGGGCCCTGGCTACACCTTC

J: TRBJ2-2
size: .
D: TRBD1
V: TRBV19
CDR3: CASSLGTGGPGELFF
DNA: TGTGCCAGTAGTCTCGGGACAGGGGGGCCCGGGGAGCTGTTTTTT

J: TRBJ2-1
size: .
D: TRBD2
V: TRBV29-1
CDR3: CSVPGLAGNEQFF
DNA: TGCAGCGTGCCCGGACTAGCGGGCAATGAGCAGTTCTTC

J: TRBJ1-1
size: .
D: TRBD1
V: TRBV29-1
CDR3: CSARTGDQNTEAFF
DNA: TGCAGCGCCCGGACAGGGGATCAAAACACTGAAGCTTTCTTT

J: TRBJ2-3
size: .
D: TRBD2
V: TRBV5-4
CDR3: CASSPGTSDTDTQYF
DNA: TGTGCCAGCAGCCCGGGGACTAGCGACACAGATACGCAGTATTTT

J: TRBJ1-1
size: .
D: TRBD1
V: TRBV6-4
CDR3: CASSRTGWGTEAFF
DNA: TGTGCCAGCAGTAGGACAGGATGGGGCACTGAAGCTTTCTTT

J: TRBJ2-7
size: .
D: .
V: TRBV21-1
CDR3: CANPVGGKAYEQYF
DNA: TGTGCCAACCCGGTTGGGGGGAAGGCCTACGAGCAGTACTTC

J: TRBJ2-1
size: .
D: TRBD2
V: TRBV11-2
CDR3: CASSLAGTSGSSYNEQFF
DNA: TGTGCCAGCAGCTTGGCAGGGACTAGCGGGAGCTCCTACAATGAGCAGTTCTTC

J: TRBJ2-7
size: .
D: TRBD2
V: TRBV5-4
CDR3: CASSPGGVAYEQYF
DNA: TGTGCCAGCAGCCCGGGGGGGGTGGCCTACGAGCAGTACTTC

J: TRBJ1-2
size: .
D: TRBD1
V: TRBV6-5
CDR3: CASSGTGYGYTF
DNA: TGTGCCAGCAGCGGGACAGGCTATGGCTACACCTTC

J: TRBJ1-6
size: .
D: TRBD1
V: TRBV3-1/TRBV3-2
CDR3: CASSRTGKDSPLHF
DNA: TGTGCCAGCAGCCGGACAGGGAAGGATTCACCCCTCCACTTT

J: TRBJ1-2
size: few
D: TRBD1
V: TRBV5-5
CDR3: CASSMTGGYYGYTF
DNA: TGTGCCAGCAGCATGACAGGGGGGTATTATGGCTACACCTTC

J: TRBJ1-2
size: .
D: .
V: TRBV12-3/TRBV12-4
CDR3: CASAGFGYGYTF
DNA: TGTGCCAGCGCAGGGTTTGGGTATGGCTACACCTTC

J: TRBJ1-3
size: .
D: .
V: TRBV18
CDR3: CASSPQVRGTGNTIYF
DNA: TGTGCCAGCTCACCACAAGTTAGGGGGACTGGAAACACCATATATTTT

J: TRBJ1-1
size: once
D: TRBD1
V: TRBV5-4
CDR3: CASSLRQGAGTEAFF
DNA: TGTGCCAGCAGCTTGAGGCAGGGGGCGGGCACTGAAGCTTTCTTT

J: TRBJ1-4
size: .
D: TRBD1
V: TRBV2
CDR3: CASREMGQKNEKLFF
DNA: TGTGCCAGCAGAGAAATGGGACAGAAGAATGAAAAACTGTTTTTT

J: TRBJ2-5
size: .
D: .
V: TRBV5-6
CDR3: CASSLEQGISRETQYF
DNA: TGTGCCAGCAGCTTGGAGCAGGGAATATCGAGGGAGACCCAGTACTTC

J: TRBJ1-4
size: .
D: .
V: TRBV5-1
CDR3: CASSSSGDPNEKLFF
DNA: TGCGCCAGCAGCTCGTCAGGGGACCCTAATGAAAAACTGTTTTTT

J: TRBJ1-1
size: .
D: .
V: TRBV29-1
CDR3: CSVEDLRRVALF
DNA: TGCAGCGTTGAAGATCTTCGGAGGGTTGCTCTCTTT

J: TRBJ1-1
size: .
D: TRBD1
V: TRBV5-1
CDR3: CASSLHHTGGAGEDTEAFF
DNA: TGCGCCAGCAGCTTACATCACACAGGGGGTGCCGGGGAGGACACTGAAGCTTTCTTT

J: TRBJ1-6
size: once
D: TRBD1
V: TRBV5-4
CDR3: CASSLDRGNSPLHF
DNA: TGTGCCAGCAGCTTGGACAGGGGGAATTCACCCCTCCACTTT

J: TRBJ1-2
size: few
D: TRBD1
V: TRBV29-1
CDR3: CSVEPTGVGGYTF
DNA: TGCAGCGTTGAGCCTACAGGGGTGGGTGGCTACACCTTC

J: TRBJ1-2
size: .
D: .
V: TRBV28
CDR3: CASSLRSPRHYGYTF
DNA: TGTGCCAGCAGTTTGAGAAGTCCCAGGCACTATGGCTACACCTTC

J: TRBJ1-5
size: .
D: TRBD1
V: TRBV19
CDR3: CASSPVAGGSNQPQHF
DNA: TGTGCCAGTAGCCCCGTGGCAGGGGGTAGCAATCAGCCCCAGCATTTT

J: TRBJ1-2
size: .
D: TRBD1
V: TRBV10-2
CDR3: CASSPLRTGGRRYGYTF
DNA: TGCGCCAGCAGCCCACTTCGGACAGGGGGCAGGAGATATGGCTACACCTTC

J: TRBJ2-1
size: .
D: .
V: TRBV2
CDR3: CASAYDNEQFF
DNA: TGTGCCAGTGCCTATGACAATGAGCAGTTCTTC

J: TRBJ1-1
size: .
D: TRBD1
V: TRBV2
CDR3: CASSGQGRNTEAFF
DNA: TGTGCCAGCAGCGGACAGGGGAGGAACACTGAAGCTTTCTTT

J: TRBJ2-3
size: .
D: TRBD2
V: TRBV11-2
CDR3: CASSLGGGGDTQYF
DNA: TGTGCCAGCAGCTTAGGAGGCGGGGGAGATACGCAGTATTTT

J: TRBJ2-2
size: .
D: TRBD2
V: TRBV13
CDR3: CASSPWGLAGENTGELFF
DNA: TGTGCCAGCAGCCCCTGGGGACTAGCGGGCGAGAACACCGGGGAGCTGTTTTTT

J: TRBJ2-7
size: .
D: TRBD2
V: TRBV6-2/TRBV6-3
CDR3: CASSDPHAGGTYEQYF
DNA: TGTGCCAGCAGTGACCCCCATGCGGGAGGAACCTACGAGCAGTACTTC

J: TRBJ2-7
size: .
D: .
V: TRBV28
CDR3: CASTRAGSYEQYF
DNA: TGTGCCAGCACCAGGGCAGGGTCCTACGAGCAGTACTTC

J: TRBJ1-3
size: .
D: .
V: TRBV30
CDR3: CAWSPTGGNTIYF
DNA: TGTGCCTGGAGTCCCACGGGGGGAAACACCATATATTTT

J: TRBJ1-1
size: .
D: .
V: TRBV28
CDR3: CASSALSERLNTEAFF
DNA: TGTGCCAGCAGTGCACTATCAGAGAGGCTGAACACTGAAGCTTTCTTT

J: TRBJ1-2
size: .
D: .
V: TRBV27
CDR3: CASSLAGRANYGYTF
DNA: TGTGCCAGCAGTTTAGCGGGACGGGCTAACTATGGCTACACCTTC

J: TRBJ2-2
size: .
D: TRBD2
V: TRBV2
CDR3: CASSEKRGGLLYNTGELFF
DNA: TGTGCCAGCAGTGAGAAGCGGGGGGGCCTTCTTTACAACACCGGGGAGCTGTTTTTT

J: TRBJ1-5
size: .
D: .
V: TRBV6-1
CDR3: CASSESGAGGNQPQHF
DNA: TGTGCCAGCAGTGAATCTGGGGCAGGGGGCAATCAGCCCCAGCATTTT

J: TRBJ1-6
size: .
D: TRBD1
V: TRBV10-2
CDR3: CASTLGQGWDSPLHF
DNA: TGCGCCAGCACCCTAGGACAGGGGTGGGATTCACCCCTCCACTTT

J: TRBJ1-1
size: .
D: .
V: TRBV11-2
CDR3: CASSMLYTEAFF
DNA: TGTGCCAGCAGCATGCTATACACTGAAGCTTTCTTT

J: TRBJ1-4
size: .
D: .
V: TRBV27
CDR3: CASKHETGSDENPELFF
DNA: TGTGCCAGCAAACACGAGACGGGGAGTGATGAAAACCCGGAACTGTTTTTT